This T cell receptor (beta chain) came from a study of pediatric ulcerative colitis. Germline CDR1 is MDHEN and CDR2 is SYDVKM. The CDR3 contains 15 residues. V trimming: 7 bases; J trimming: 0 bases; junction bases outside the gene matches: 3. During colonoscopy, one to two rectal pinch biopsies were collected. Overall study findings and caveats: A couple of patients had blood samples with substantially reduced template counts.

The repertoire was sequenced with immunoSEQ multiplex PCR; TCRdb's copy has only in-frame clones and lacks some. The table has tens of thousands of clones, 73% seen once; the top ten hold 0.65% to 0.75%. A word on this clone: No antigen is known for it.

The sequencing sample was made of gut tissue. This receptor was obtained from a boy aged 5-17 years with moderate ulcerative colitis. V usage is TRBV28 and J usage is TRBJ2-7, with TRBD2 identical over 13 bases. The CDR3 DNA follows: TGTGCCAGCAAGGGACTAGCGGGGCTCTCCTACGAGCAGTACTTC. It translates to CASKGLAGLSYEQYF.